This TCR beta chain was identified during a study of T cells after yellow fever vaccination. Across the study: SMART-Seq v4 Ultra Low Input prepared libraries from low-cell fractions.

There are a few counts of this clonotype. TCRdb reprocessed the 5' RACE reads with MiXCR, giving one entry per CDR3 protein. The table lists approximately 160,000 distinct CDR3 sequences, approximately 6.2% of them singletons. This TCR was sampled from a young man who received the YFV17D yellow fever vaccine. The input for sequencing was CD4+ T cells sorted from PBMCs, taken on the day of the first yellow fever vaccination.

The DNA for the CDR3 is TGCGCCAGCAGCCCACTCTGGACAGGGGGAAATTCACCCCTCCACTTT. Translation: CASSPLWTGGNSPLHF. The rearrangement links TRBV5-1 to TRBJ1-6; 10 bases are shared with TRBD1. Germline lookup yields CDR1 SGHRS and CDR2 YFSETQ. The CDR3 is made up of 16 amino acids. The V gene end was trimmed by 4 bases and the J gene end by 7 bases; junction bases not matched to a gene: 8.